This T cell receptor (beta chain) comes out of a study of identifying expanded T cells in peripheral blood. During the collection period, no donor immune events like infections were recorded. Of note for this clone: Its target is unknown.

The germline V and J ends were trimmed by 4 bases and 2 bases, with 11 bases remaining between them. The germline V gene encodes CDR1 SGHNT and CDR2 YYREEE (reference sequence). The length of the CDR3 is 14 residues. Regarding the study as a whole: Differentially abundant clones: about 1.2 between replicates, approximately 16 at approximately 14 days, around 19 at four. Approximately 2-week clone count variance significantly increased as total template count grew.

TCRdb's copy holds only in-frame clones and misses some; the assay was immunoSEQ multiplex PCR. The profile shows more than 50,000 clones, about 83% of them singletons. Sequences were obtained from blood. The chain employs TRBV5-4 and TRBJ2-3; D could derive from TRBD1 or TRBD2 (6 bases each). This TCR derives from a person between 18 and 75 years old in good health. The CDR3 loop reads CASSPGAHTDTQYF. The CDR3 bases are TGTGCCAGCAGCCCGGGGGCCCACACAGATACGCAGTATTTT.